One sample yielded the 18 T cell receptor beta chains listed below, sequenced in a study of blood T cells in healthy people across ages (dated by TCRdb to between 2014 and 2017). Library creation used 5' RACE. Sequenced on an Illumina HiSeq 2500. A second about 7 to 12 cycle PCR used a sample-barcoded 5' primer and a J-beta primer mix. TCRdb trimmed public reads at Q25 via fastp, called clones via MiXCR and kept in-frame beta chains. Under each unique CDR3 protein, matching rows form one entry showing the most common genes and DNA. The sample table lists about 720,000 distinct CDR3 sequences, 22% of them with a count of one. The ten largest make up about 22% of the sample. Sequenced: blood. The receptors were sampled from a man between 65 and 85 years old in good health.

J is TRBJ2-4 and V is TRBV18; no firm D call. Trimming removed 3 bases at V and 0 bases at J, with 12 bases between. The CDR3 length is 16 residues. Looked up from germline, CDR1 is KGHSH and CDR2 is LQKENI. The CDR3 DNA is TGTGCCAGCTCACCGTGGGGAATCCTAGCCAAAAACATTCAGTACTTC. The encoded protein is CASSPWGILAKNIQYF. Combining the CDR3 with reference TRBV18 and TRBJ2-4 gives the whole variable domain NAGVMQNPRHLVRRRGQEARLRCSPMKGHSHVYWYRQLPEEGLKFMVYLQKENIIDESGMPKERFSAEFPKEGPSILRIQQVVRGDSAAYFCASSPWGILAKNIQYFGAGTRLSVL.

The rearrangement uses TRBV20-1 and TRBJ2-1; TRBD1 might be the D (5 bases). Germline V lookup: CDR1 DFQATT, CDR2 SNEGSKA (reference sequence). Between the trimmed V and J ends, which lost 6 bases and 2 bases, there was a span of 11 bases. This CDR3 is built from 13 residues. The CDR3 region is CSAKDKAYNEQFF. The CDR3, as DNA: TGCAGTGCAAAGGACAAGGCCTACAATGAGCAGTTCTTC.

This clonotype has just one count. Compared with germline, one end of the junction differs, possibly owing to a read error. The chain employs TRBV12-3 or TRBV12-4 and TRBJ2-3, with 10 bases identical to TRBD2. CDR3 length equals 16 residues. As DNA, the CDR3 is TGTACCAGCAGTTTAGGTGCTAGCGGGAGAACAGATACGCAGTATTTT. Its protein is CTSSLGASGRTDTQYF.

The chain employs TRBV12-3 or TRBV12-4 and TRBJ2-7; possibly TRBD1 or TRBD2 for D (6 bases each). Trimming removed 7 bases from V and 0 bases from J, with 16 bases in between. The CDR3 spans 15 residues. CDR3: CASTETGRSSYEQYF. The CDR3 nucleotides read TGTGCCAGCACCGAAACAGGGAGGAGCTCCTACGAGCAGTACTTC.

This clonotype has just a few counts. One junction end does not reproduce the germline sequence, and a read error may be involved. The J gene is TRBJ2-4, the V gene TRBV28; 10 nucleotides line up with TRBD1. Per the germline V gene, CDR1 is MDHEN and CDR2 is SYDVKM. The CDR3 is made up of 16 amino acids. CDR3 sequence (DNA): TGTGCCGGCAGTTCCGACAGGGGGCGCGTCAAAAACATTCAGTACTTC. Protein product: CAGSSDRGRVKNIQYF.

V and J are TRBV29-1 and TRBJ2-1; TRBD1 or TRBD2 may be the D gene (5 bases each). Germline CDR1 is SQVTM and CDR2 is ANQGSEA. The germline V and J ends were trimmed by 4 bases and 2 bases, with 12 bases remaining between them. The CDR3 is made up of 14 amino acids. CDR3 sequence: CSVVRGGPYNEQFF. The CDR3, as DNA: TGCAGCGTTGTAAGGGGCGGGCCCTACAATGAGCAGTTCTTC.

The V and J genes are TRBV12-3 or TRBV12-4 and TRBJ2-3, with TRBD1 matching over 8 bases. The CDR3 covers 16 residues. V lost 6 bases, J lost 0 bases, and 8 bases stayed unmatched. The CDR3 nucleotides read TGTGCCAGCAGGGCCGGACAGGGCCTTAGCACAGATACGCAGTATTTT. Translating it yields CASRAGQGLSTDTQYF.

The V gene is TRBV20-1, the J gene TRBJ2-2; TRBD2 agrees at 12 bases. V shed 3 bases, J shed 1 base, and the junction held 3 bases outside the gene matches. CDR3 length: 16 amino acids. In germline, CDR1 is DFQATT, CDR2 SNEGSKA (reference sequence). The CDR3 coding sequence is TGCAGTGCTAGGGAACTAGCGGGAGGGAACACCGGGGAGCTGTTTTTT. This sequence encodes CSARELAGGNTGELFF.

This clonotype was counted between two and nine times. V is TRBV29-1 and J is TRBJ2-1, with D perhaps TRBD2 (6 bases). Germline loops: CDR1 SQVTM, CDR2 ANQGSEA. The length of the CDR3 is 16 residues. V lost 0 bases and J 2 bases, leaving 14 bases between the germline ends. The CDR3 sequence is CSVEDRERGPYNEQFF. Here the CDR3 DNA reads TGCAGCGTTGAAGATCGGGAGCGTGGTCCCTACAATGAGCAGTTCTTC.

The table lists this clonotype with a few counts. The chain recombines TRBV3-1 with TRBJ2-5; no firm D call. Trimming left V 4 bases short and J 6 bases short, with 12 bases between. Germline CDR1 reads LGHDT; CDR2 reads YNNKEL (reference sequence). This CDR3 spans 13 amino acids. In nucleotides, the CDR3 is TGTGCCAGCAGCCGAAAGGGAACTAAGACCCAGTACTTC. As protein: CASSRKGTKTQYF.

V gene TRBV20-1 combines with J gene TRBJ2-1; the D is unclear. The germline V and J ends were trimmed by 5 bases and 1 base, with 15 bases remaining between them. In germline, CDR1 is DFQATT, CDR2 SNEGSKA (reference sequence). There are 15 residues in the CDR3. The CDR3 here is CSALDVRSSYNEQFF. The CDR3 DNA reads TGCAGTGCTTTAGATGTGCGGAGTTCCTACAATGAGCAGTTCTTC.

The chain is built from TRBV20-1 and TRBJ2-1, with 12 bases identical to TRBD2. The ends lost 1 base at V and 10 bases at J; junction bases unmatched: 8. Looked up from germline, CDR1 is DFQATT and CDR2 is SNEGSKA (reference sequence). The CDR3 is 15 amino acids. The CDR3 sequence: CSARVATSGRREQFF. The DNA of the CDR3 is TGCAGTGCTAGAGTGGCGACTAGCGGGAGAAGGGAGCAGTTCTTC.

This clonotype was recorded a few times. V and J are TRBV12-3 or TRBV12-4 and TRBJ2-7; D is unclear. This CDR3 contains 14 residues. V lost 5 bases and J 0 bases, leaving 11 bases between the germline ends. The CDR3 loop reads CASSLTTVSYEQYF. The CDR3, as DNA: TGTGCCAGCAGTCTCACGACGGTCTCCTACGAGCAGTACTTC.

The table lists this clonotype with a few counts. The chain combines TRBV27 with TRBJ1-2; 8 positions agree with TRBD1. Germline V CDR1 and CDR2: MNHEY, SMNVEV (reference sequence). CDR3 size: 14 residues. Trimming cost V 5 bases and J 5 bases; bases outside gene matches: 7. In nucleotides, the CDR3 is TGTGCCAGCAGTAGCGAGGGACAGGCATATGGCTACACCTTC. Protein: CASSSEGQAYGYTF.

This clonotype showed up just a few times. The rearrangement links TRBV13 to TRBJ1-2, with no clear D. The CDR3 is made up of 15 amino acids. V lost 6 bases to trimming and J lost 0 bases, with 14 bases between them. Germline loops: CDR1 PRHDT, CDR2 FYEKMQ (reference sequence). This CDR3 is CASRKQRATNYGYTF. The CDR3 DNA sequence: TGTGCCAGCAGGAAACAGAGAGCTACTAACTATGGCTACACCTTC.

The chain employs TRBV6-4 and TRBJ2-2; D possibly corresponds to TRBD2 (5 bases). This CDR3 is built from 14 residues. V was pared by 0 bases and J by 3 bases, with 5 bases between. Per the germline V gene, CDR1 is MRHNA and CDR2 is SNTAGT. The CDR3 here is CASSDSADTGELFF. The CDR3 nucleotides read TGTGCCAGCAGTGACTCAGCGGACACCGGGGAGCTGTTTTTT.

V and J are TRBV7-8 and TRBJ2-7; 9 bases match TRBD1. The CDR3 runs 16 residues. In germline, CDR1 is SGHVS, CDR2 FQNEAQ. Trimming removed 3 bases from V and 1 base from J; junction bases left unmatched: 7. As DNA, the CDR3 is TGTGCCAGCAGCTTGGCGGGACAGGGTATTTCCTACGAGCAGTACTTC. Protein product: CASSLAGQGISYEQYF.

The chain employs TRBV5-5 and TRBJ2-7; D may be TRBD1 (6 bases). This CDR3 is 12 amino acids long. Germline lookup yields CDR1 SGHKS and CDR2 YYEKEE (reference sequence). With 4 bases removed from V and 7 bases from J, the gap between germline ends came to 12 bases. Written as DNA, the CDR3 is TGTGCCAGCAGCCCGGACAGTGGTGAGCAGTACGTC. Translation gives CASSPDSGEQYV.